The text below deals with one TCR beta chain. These data belong to a study of technical replicates of blood from a handful of donors. The data were produced by immunoSEQ multiplex PCR, yet TCRdb's version contains in-frame clones alone and is incomplete. Altogether about 72,000 clones are present, around 95% being singletons, with the ten largest covering roughly 0.24%. Germline assignment: CDR1 MNHNS and CDR2 SASEGT. This CDR3 has 15 amino acids. The V end was cut by 6 bases, the J end by 5 bases, with 19 bases between. This chain joins TRBV6-1 and TRBJ2-5; TRBD2 is a possible D gene (6 bases). This clonotype originated in a human donor in good health. Sequencing used T cells isolated from PBMCs. The CDR3 spells CASRGSGGTGETQYF. CDR3 coding DNA: TGTGCCAGCAGAGGTAGCGGAGGGACCGGGGAGACCCAGTACTTC.